The 12 T cell receptor beta chains reported below all come from one sample, sequenced in a study of T cells after yellow fever vaccination. TCRdb reprocessed the 5' RACE reads with MiXCR, giving one entry per CDR3 protein. Of about 340,000 distinct CDR3 sequences in the sample, almost 4% were seen once. Here the sequenced sample was PBMCs, taken 5 days after the yellow fever booster vaccination. The receptors were sampled from a man younger than 35 who received the YFV17D yellow fever vaccine.

This clonotype has more than one count but fewer than ten. In nucleotides, the CDR3 is TGTGCCAGCAGCCAAGGTTTCCGGACTAGCCGTATCGTTGAGCAGTTCTTC. Protein sequence: CASSQGFRTSRIVEQFF. V gene TRBV14 combines with J gene TRBJ2-1; TRBD2 agrees at 8 bases. The CDR3 is 17 amino acids. Losses at the gene ends were 1 base for V and 9 bases for J; bases not matched to a gene: 14. Germline V lookup: CDR1 SGHDN, CDR2 FVKESK.

V and J are TRBV5-4 and TRBJ2-2; 7 bases are shared with TRBD2. The CDR3 is made up of 16 amino acids. J gave up 1 base and V 2 bases, and 5 bases lay outside the gene matches. The germline gives CDR1 SGHNT, CDR2 YYREEE (reference sequence). CDR3 nucleotides: TGTGCCAGCAGCTTAAGTGGCGGGGGGAACACCGGGGAGCTGTTTTTT. Its protein is CASSLSGGGNTGELFF.

The chain combines TRBV20-1 with TRBJ1-5; D unresolved. The V end lost 3 bases, the J end lost 2 bases, and 5 bases lay between the germline ends. CDR1 and CDR2 from the germline V gene are DFQATT and SNEGSKA (reference sequence). The CDR3 sequence is 12 residues long. This CDR3 is CSASRRNQPQHF. The CDR3 DNA reads TGCAGTGCTAGTCGGCGCAATCAGCCCCAGCATTTT.

This clonotype has at least ten counts. This rearrangement joins TRBV20-1 to TRBJ1-1; TRBD1 agrees at 8 bases. This CDR3 has 13 amino acids. CDR1 and CDR2 from the germline V gene are DFQATT and SNEGSKA (reference sequence). The CDR3 sequence: CLPQGAMNTEAFF. The CDR3, as DNA: TGCCTCCCTCAGGGGGCTATGAACACTGAAGCTTTCTTT.

The chain joins TRBV4-1 to TRBJ1-5; 8 bases fit TRBD1. Germline V gene sequence: CDR1 MGHRA, CDR2 YSYEKL. The CDR3 length is 15 residues. Trimming removed 4 bases from V and 5 bases from J; junction bases left unmatched: 7. The CDR3 DNA is TGCGCCAGCAGCCGCACTGACAGGGGTGATCAGCCCCAGCATTTT. Its protein is CASSRTDRGDQPQHF.

This clonotype was observed many times. This sequence joins TRBV29-1 and TRBJ2-5; 7 bases align to TRBD1. Germline loops: CDR1 SQVTM, CDR2 ANQGSEA. V lost 6 bases, J lost 2 bases, and 0 bases stayed unmatched. This CDR3 is 11 amino acids long. In nucleotides, the CDR3 is TGCAGCGTGGGACAGCAAGAGACCCAGTACTTC. Amino acid sequence: CSVGQQETQYF.

Many counts were recorded for this clonotype. This sequence joins TRBV10-3 and TRBJ1-2; D may be TRBD1 (5 bases). Trimming took off 10 bases at V and 4 bases at J, with 16 bases between the two ends. The V gene's germline CDR1 is ENHRY and CDR2 SYGVKD. This CDR3 region has 13 residues. CDR3: CATAQGPSYGYTF. Here the CDR3 DNA reads TGTGCCACCGCCCAGGGACCCTCCTATGGCTACACCTTC.

This rearrangement joins TRBV20-1 to TRBJ1-1, with D unresolved. The germline V gene has CDR1 DFQATT and CDR2 SNEGSKA (reference sequence). The CDR3 extends over 11 amino acids. With 4 bases removed from V and 8 bases from J, the gap between germline ends came to 11 bases. The CDR3: CSATEVGEAFF. DNA of the CDR3: TGCAGTGCTACGGAGGTGGGGGAAGCTTTCTTT.

The CDR3 sequence is CASSGTGGNVEQFF. CDR3 DNA: TGCGCCAGCAGCGGGACAGGGGGCAACGTTGAGCAGTTCTTC. The chain carries TRBV5-1 and TRBJ2-1; 12 bases match TRBD1. The CDR3 is made up of 14 amino acids. Germline loops: CDR1 SGHRS, CDR2 YFSETQ. J was trimmed by 9 bases and V by 4 bases; bases with no gene match: 5.

The J gene is TRBJ1-5, the V gene TRBV7-2, with TRBD1 as a possible D gene (5 bases). The V and J ends lost 5 bases and 9 bases respectively, with 17 bases between them. CDR1 is SGHTA, CDR2 FQGNSA, per germline. CDR3 length: 14 residues. The CDR3 DNA is TGTGCCAGCAGCCCTGACAAAGGGGCCCGGCCCCAGCATTTT. Translation: CASSPDKGARPQHF.

This clonotype has at least ten counts. The genes are TRBV15 and TRBJ2-4; D is unresolved. The CDR3 has 13 residues. Trimming shortened V by 0 bases and J by 11 bases, and 11 bases separated the two germline ends. Germline-derived CDR1 and CDR2 are LNHNV and YYDKDF (reference sequence). CDR3 nucleotide sequence: TGTGCCACCAGCAGAGAGGACGTCCCCTTTCAGTACTTC. Its protein product is CATSREDVPFQYF.

This clonotype appeared many times. The rearrangement uses TRBV2 and TRBJ1-5, with 7 bases lining up with TRBD1. V shed 8 bases and J 1 base; nucleotides not matched to a gene: 8. The CDR3 has 15 amino acids. Germline CDR1 reads SNHLY; CDR2 reads FYNNEI. The CDR3 DNA sequence: TGTGCCAGCGGGGGGGGACAGCCGAGCAATCAGCCCCAGCATTTT. Translating it yields CASGGGQPSNQPQHF.